This T cell receptor (beta chain) originates from a study of cytotoxic CD8 clonotypes in ibrutinib-treated CLL. Looking at the study overall: Overall, around 25 responses were partial and 2 complete; following median roughly 70 months, 14 patients stayed remitted and some 12 progressed. Study-wide results and limits: Clonality climbed at ibrutinib response, then dropped toward baseline at progression.

About this clone: Its antigen is not identified.

The data were produced by immunoSEQ multiplex PCR, yet TCRdb's version contains in-frame clones alone and is incomplete. The table lists 150,000 to 250,000 clones, about 72% of them singletons. Germline V gives CDR1 SGHAT, CDR2 FQDESV (reference sequence). V lost 6 bases and J lost 3, with 20 bases in between. The CDR3 consists of 16 residues. The TCR sequence derives from a human donor with chronic lymphocytic leukemia. The chain combines TRBV11-1 with TRBJ1-1; a possible D gene is TRBD1 (5 bases). The sample consisted of PBMCs, taken after 24 months of ibrutinib treatment. The CDR3 DNA is TGTGCCAGCAGTCGTCCACCCCAGACAGTTTACACTGAAGCTTTCTTT. Translation: CASSRPPQTVYTEAFF.